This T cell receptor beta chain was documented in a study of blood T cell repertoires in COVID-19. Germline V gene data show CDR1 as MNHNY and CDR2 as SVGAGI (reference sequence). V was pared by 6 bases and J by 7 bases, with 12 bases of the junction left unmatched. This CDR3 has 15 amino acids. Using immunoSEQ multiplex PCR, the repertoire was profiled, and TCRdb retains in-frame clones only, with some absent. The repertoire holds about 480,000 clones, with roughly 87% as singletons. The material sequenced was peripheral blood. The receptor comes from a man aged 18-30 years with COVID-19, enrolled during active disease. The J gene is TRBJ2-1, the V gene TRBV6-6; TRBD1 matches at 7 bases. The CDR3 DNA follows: TGTGCCAGCAGCCAAAAAGTCCAGGGGGAAAATGAGCAGTTCTTC. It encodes CASSQKVQGENEQFF.